This T cell receptor (beta chain) was obtained from a study of blood T cell repertoires in COVID-19. Background on the study: Sources were T cells, B-cell-depleted T cells, or PBMCs; the material itself was cDNA or gDNA.

Germline-derived CDR1 and CDR2 are MNHEY and SVGEGT. This CDR3 comprises 14 residues. V lost 5 bases and J 3 bases, leaving 14 bases between the germline ends. In the study's own analysis: For nucleated cells, counts were estimated from reference gene primer amplification. The method was immunoSEQ multiplex PCR; TCRdb's version includes in-frame clones alone and lacks a portion of them. V, J and clone size were drawn from that table, and D and trimming were deduced from the DNA. This table has roughly 190,000 clones, approximately 79% appearing once. Recruits, aged roughly 18 to 95 years, lived in 25 or so US areas.

The rearrangement joins TRBV6-2 or TRBV6-3 to TRBJ2-7; D may be TRBD1 (5 bases). The TCR sequence derives from a woman aged 55-69 years with acute COVID-19. Sequencing was performed on PBMCs or T cells enriched from blood (not recorded which). CDR3 amino acids: CASSAPRRGYEQYF. CDR3 sequence (DNA): TGTGCCAGCAGTGCCCCACGAAGGGGCTACGAGCAGTACTTC.